This TCR beta chain was identified during a study of cytomegalovirus exposure and HLA in healthy donors. Background on the study: Across a few hundred genotyped donors, over 70% landed in the Caucasian-associated ancestry cluster. Study-wide results and limits: Overall, some 160 TCR beta chains were annotated as cytomegalovirus-associated. Researchers had no immune exposure information except CMV serostatus available.

Germline CDR1 reads SGHKS; CDR2 reads YYEKEE (reference sequence). This CDR3 region has 16 residues. The V end lost 0 bases, the J end lost 3 bases, and 14 bases lay between the germline ends. With regard to this clone: What it recognizes is unknown.

13 Jbeta primers and 60 Vbeta primers were used for the PCR. Method: immunoSEQ multiplex PCR; TCRdb's copy keeps in-frame clones and lacks some. Recorded for this sample: about 48,000 clones. The specimen sequenced was PBMCs. This TCR was recovered from a male donor in good health and CMV-seropositive. The genes are TRBV5-5 and TRBJ2-3, with a weak D call TRBD1 (5 bases). CDR3 nucleotide sequence: TGTGCCAGCAGCTTGGTGGTCAGGGCATTTACAGATACGCAGTATTTT. Translating it yields CASSLVVRAFTDTQYF.